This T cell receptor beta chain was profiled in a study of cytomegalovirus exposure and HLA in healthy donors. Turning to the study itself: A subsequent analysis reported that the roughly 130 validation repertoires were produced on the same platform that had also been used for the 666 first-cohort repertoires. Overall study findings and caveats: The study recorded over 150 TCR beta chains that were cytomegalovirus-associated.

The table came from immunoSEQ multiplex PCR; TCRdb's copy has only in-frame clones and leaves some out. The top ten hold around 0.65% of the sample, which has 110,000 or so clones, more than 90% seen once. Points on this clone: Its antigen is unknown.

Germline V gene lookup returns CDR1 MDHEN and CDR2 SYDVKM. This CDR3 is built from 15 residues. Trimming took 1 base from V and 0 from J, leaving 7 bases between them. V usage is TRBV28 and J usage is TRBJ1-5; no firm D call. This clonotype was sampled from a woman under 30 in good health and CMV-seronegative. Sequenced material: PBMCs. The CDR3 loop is CASSLFGSSNQPQHF. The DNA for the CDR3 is TGTGCCAGCAGTTTATTTGGGAGTAGCAATCAGCCCCAGCATTTT.